The 24 T cell receptor beta chains below were found in one sample sequenced in a study of blood T cell repertoires in COVID-19. Measured with immunoSEQ multiplex PCR; TCRdb has only the in-frame clones, and not every one. The table lists over 120,000 clones, 80% to 90% of them singletons. What was sequenced was peripheral blood. The receptors were sampled from a woman aged 50 to 60 with acute or convalescent COVID-19.

This clone appeared a few times. The gene calls are TRBV19 and TRBJ2-7; 10 bases align to TRBD2. V shed 2 bases, J shed 5 bases, and the junction held 9 bases outside the gene matches. CDR3 size: 16 residues. Looked up from germline, CDR1 is LNHDA and CDR2 is SQIVND (reference sequence). The CDR3 protein is CASSITASGSLNEQYF. The DNA for the CDR3 is TGTGCCAGTAGTATAACGGCTAGCGGGAGTCTCAACGAGCAGTACTTC.

V and J are TRBV9 and TRBJ1-1; possibly TRBD1 for D (5 bases). Looked up from germline, CDR1 is SGDLS and CDR2 is YYNGEE. V gave up 0 bases and J gave up 7 bases, with 7 bases separating them. CDR3 length equals 12 residues. The CDR3 nucleotides are TGTGCCAGCAGCGTAGGGGGCAATGAAGCTTTCTTT. It codes for CASSVGGNEAFF.

This clone showed up just once. The rearrangement uses TRBV5-1 and TRBJ2-7; TRBD2 matches 11 bases. CDR1 is SGHRS and CDR2 is YFSETQ in the germline V gene. J gave up 0 bases and V 3 bases, and 2 bases lay outside the gene matches. There are 15 residues in the CDR3. The chain's CDR3 is CASSSTSGGSYEQYF. In DNA, the CDR3 is TGCGCCAGCAGCTCTACTAGCGGGGGCTCCTACGAGCAGTACTTC.

The V call is TRBV12-3 or TRBV12-4, the J call TRBJ1-2, with TRBD1 identical over 10 bases. J gave up 12 bases and V 3 bases, and 7 bases lay outside the gene matches. The CDR3 runs to 13 residues. As DNA, the CDR3 is TGTGCCAGCAGTTTGGGACAGGGGCCGCCGCACACCTTC. This gives the protein CASSLGQGPPHTF.

The chain uses TRBV27 and TRBJ2-1; D might be TRBD1 (6 bases). The CDR3 runs 14 residues. Germline CDR1 is MNHEY and CDR2 is SMNVEV (reference sequence). The V gene lost 4 bases and the J gene lost 6 bases, with 13 bases spanning the gap. This CDR3 reads CASSWSGAVNEQFF. In nucleotides, the CDR3 is TGTGCCAGCAGTTGGTCAGGGGCTGTCAATGAGCAGTTCTTC.

This clone was detected only once. The V and J genes are TRBV3-1 (or the pseudogene TRBV3-2) and TRBJ1-4; no firm D call. Deletions cut 4 bases from V and 2 bases from J, with 14 bases between. Germline assignment: CDR1 LGHDT and CDR2 YNNKEL (reference sequence). The CDR3 length is 16 residues. The CDR3 sequence is CASSPGYTWTNEKLFF. CDR3 bases: TGTGCCAGCAGCCCGGGATATACTTGGACTAATGAAAAACTGTTTTTT.

This chain joins TRBV19 and TRBJ2-3; 9 bases are shared with TRBD2. The germline V gene encodes CDR1 LNHDA and CDR2 SQIVND (reference sequence). V was pared by 6 bases and J by 5 bases, with 9 bases of the junction left unmatched. This CDR3 spans 15 amino acids. The CDR3 bases are TGTGCCAGTAGCCCTTTGGGCGGGGGGGAAGATACGCAGTATTTT. Amino acid sequence: CASSPLGGGEDTQYF.

V is TRBV5-1 and J is TRBJ1-4, with D uncertain. This CDR3 region has 15 residues. V lost 2 bases and J 8 bases, leaving 16 bases between the germline ends. Germline-derived CDR1 and CDR2 are SGHRS and YFSETQ. CDR3 amino acids: CASSFLREVGEKLFF. The CDR3 DNA reads TGCGCCAGCAGCTTTCTGCGGGAGGTAGGGGAAAAACTGTTTTTT.

The J gene is TRBJ2-1, the V gene TRBV28; maybe TRBD2 (5 bases). V lost 2 bases, J lost 6 bases, and 8 bases lay in between. Germline lookup yields CDR1 MDHEN and CDR2 SYDVKM. The CDR3 runs 13 residues. The CDR3 DNA is TGTGCCAGCAGTTTAGGAGGTATCAATGAGCAGTTCTTC. Translated: CASSLGGINEQFF.

This clone appeared a single time. The chain uses TRBV30 and TRBJ2-2; D remains unclear. This CDR3 contains 13 residues. The V gene's germline CDR1 is GTSNPN and CDR2 SVGIG (reference sequence). V was shortened by 0 bases and J by 1 base, with 3 bases between the two germline ends. The CDR3 region has the DNA TGTGCCTGGAGTGTGAGGAACACCGGGGAGCTGTTTTTT. Its protein product is CAWSVRNTGELFF.

This clone was found once. The chain joins TRBV6-5 to TRBJ1-1; weak D call: TRBD1 (5 bases). CDR3 length: 14 residues. The germline V and J ends were trimmed by 6 bases and 1 base, with 12 bases remaining between them. Looked up from germline, CDR1 is MNHEY and CDR2 is SVGAGI. CDR3 amino acids: CASRAQGENTEAFF. The CDR3 DNA sequence: TGTGCCAGCAGGGCCCAAGGGGAGAACACTGAAGCTTTCTTT.

The rearrangement uses TRBV11-3 and TRBJ2-7; 8 bases match TRBD2. This CDR3 has 17 residues. V lost 1 base, J lost 1 base, and 9 bases stayed unmatched. CDR1 is SGHNT and CDR2 is YENEEA in the germline V gene. The CDR3 region is CASSLGISGTQSYEQYF. CDR3 sequence (DNA): TGTGCCAGCAGCTTAGGAATTAGCGGGACCCAATCCTACGAGCAGTACTTC.

The genes are TRBV27 and TRBJ2-2; TRBD1 aligns across 10 bases. Looked up from germline, CDR1 is MNHEY and CDR2 is SMNVEV (reference sequence). The CDR3 has 16 residues. With 4 bases clipped from V and 3 bases from J, the junction kept 5 bases outside the gene matches. This chain's CDR3 is CASSWGTGEYTGELFF. The CDR3 nucleotides are TGTGCCAGCAGTTGGGGGACAGGGGAGTACACCGGGGAGCTGTTTTTT.

For this clone: At one boundary the junction diverges from the germline segment, which might be a read error. The genes are TRBV12-3 or TRBV12-4 and TRBJ2-3; possibly TRBD2 for D (5 bases). The CDR3 is 13 amino acids. The CDR3 region is CASSFALGGPDHF. CDR3 bases: TGTGCCAGCAGTTTCGCGCTGGGCGGGCCCGACCATTTT.

The gene calls are TRBV30 and TRBJ1-6; D not certain. Trimming cost V 4 bases and J 0 bases, with 4 bases left between them. Germline assignment: CDR1 GTSNPN and CDR2 SVGIG (reference sequence). The CDR3 consists of 13 residues. The CDR3 DNA reads as TGTGCCTGGACCGTCTCCTATAATTCACCCCTCCACTTT. As protein: CAWTVSYNSPLHF.

The gene calls are TRBV19 and TRBJ1-1; TRBD1 agrees at 7 bases. The length of the CDR3 is 14 residues. Germline trimming cut 7 bases from V and 0 bases from J; bases unmatched to any gene: 5. CDR1 is LNHDA and CDR2 is SQIVND in the germline V gene (reference sequence). CDR3 bases: TGTGCCAGTATCGACAGGGACATGAACACTGAAGCTTTCTTT. This sequence encodes CASIDRDMNTEAFF.

Here the CDR3 DNA reads TGTGCCAGCAGCTTAGATCCCGTCGGGCAGGGCTACGAGCAGTACTTC. It translates to CASSLDPVGQGYEQYF. V usage is TRBV11-2 and J usage is TRBJ2-7, with a weak D call TRBD1 (5 bases). From germline, CDR1 is SGHAT and CDR2 FQNNGV. The ends were cut back, 0 bases at V and 3 bases at J, with 15 bases in the middle. There are 16 residues in the CDR3.

The chain couples TRBV10-2 to TRBJ2-1; 7 bases are shared with TRBD2. This CDR3 contains 15 residues. CDR1 and CDR2 (germline): WSHSY, SAAADI. Germline trimming cut 3 bases from V and 9 bases from J; bases unmatched to any gene: 11. DNA of the CDR3: TGCGCCAGCAGTGACTGGGCGGGGGAGTTGGGTGAGCAGTTCTTC. It specifies CASSDWAGELGEQFF.

The chain uses TRBV10-3 and TRBJ2-1; 10 nucleotides match TRBD2. This CDR3 comprises 17 residues. Germline V gives CDR1 ENHRY, CDR2 SYGVKD. J gave up 5 bases and V 0 bases, and 7 bases lay outside the gene matches. CDR3 coding DNA: TGTGCCATCAGTGAGTCAGTCGGAGCGGGGGGGGACAATGAGCAGTTCTTC. Translated, it gives CAISESVGAGGDNEQFF.

CDR3 sequence reads: CASSPVTVANEKLFF. The CDR3 bases are TGTGCCAGCAGCCCAGTGACAGTCGCTAATGAAAAACTGTTTTTT. The J gene is TRBJ1-4, the V gene TRBV5-8, with D possibly being TRBD1 (5 bases). The CDR3 totals 15 residues. Germline-derived CDR1 and CDR2 are SGHTS and YDEGEE. With 4 bases removed from V and 3 bases from J, the gap between germline ends came to 13 bases.

The chain carries TRBV30 and TRBJ1-4; 7 bases match TRBD1. The CDR3 totals 15 residues. Germline V gene data show CDR1 as GTSNPN and CDR2 as SVGIG (reference sequence). Trimming cost V 8 bases and J 2 bases; bases outside gene matches: 11. The CDR3 nucleotides are TGTGCCCTCGCCGGGACAGTGAACACTAATGAAAAACTGTTTTTT. Amino acids: CALAGTVNTNEKLFF.

This chain uses TRBV5-1 with TRBJ1-2, with D perhaps matching TRBD1 (6 bases). Deletions cut 0 bases from V and 3 bases from J, with 15 bases between. Germline lookup yields CDR1 SGHRS and CDR2 YFSETQ. This CDR3 has 16 amino acids. The CDR3: CASSLGQVVLDYGYTF. The CDR3 nucleotides are TGCGCCAGCAGCTTGGGACAGGTTGTTTTGGACTATGGCTACACCTTC.

This clone was found once. Written as DNA, the CDR3 is TGTGCCAGCAGCCATAATCGCAGGGGGTTATATGGCTACACCTTC. This translates into CASSHNRRGLYGYTF. The chain joins TRBV3-1 (or the pseudogene TRBV3-2) to TRBJ1-2; 7 positions match TRBD1. Trimming at V came to 3 bases and at J to 5 bases, leaving 9 bases not matched to a gene. This CDR3 region has 15 residues. Germline V gene lookup returns CDR1 LGHDT and CDR2 YNNKEL (reference sequence).

This clone was counted once. Written as DNA, the CDR3 is TGTGCCAGCAGCCTGCCGGGGGGCCCGTACGAGCAGTACTTC. Amino acid sequence: CASSLPGGPYEQYF. The J gene is TRBJ2-7, the V gene TRBV7-8, with D possibly TRBD2 on 7 matching bases. V lost 5 bases and J lost 4, with 15 bases in between. There are 14 residues in the CDR3. Germline lookup yields CDR1 SGHVS and CDR2 FQNEAQ.